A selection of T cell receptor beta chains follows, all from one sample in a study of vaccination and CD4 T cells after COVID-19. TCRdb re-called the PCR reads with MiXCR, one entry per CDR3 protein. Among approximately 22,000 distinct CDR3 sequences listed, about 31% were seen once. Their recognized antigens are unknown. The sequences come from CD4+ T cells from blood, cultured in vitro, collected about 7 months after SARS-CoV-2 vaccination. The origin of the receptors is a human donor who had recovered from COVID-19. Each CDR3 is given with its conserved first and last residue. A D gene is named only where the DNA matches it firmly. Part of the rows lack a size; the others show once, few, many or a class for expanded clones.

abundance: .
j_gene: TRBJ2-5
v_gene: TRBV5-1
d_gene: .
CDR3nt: TGCGCCAGCAGCTTGGGTATAGGCGGCCAAGAGACCCAGTACTTC
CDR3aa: CASSLGIGGQETQYF

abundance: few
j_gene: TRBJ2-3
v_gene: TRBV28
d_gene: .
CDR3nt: TGTGCCAGCAGCCCCGCGGGCCTTTACACAGATACGCAGTATTTT
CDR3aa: CASSPAGLYTDTQYF

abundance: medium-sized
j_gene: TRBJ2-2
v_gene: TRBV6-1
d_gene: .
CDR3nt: TGTGCCAGCAGTGAATCTGCGCTGTCAGGGAACACCGGGGAGCTGTTTTTT
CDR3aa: CASSESALSGNTGELFF

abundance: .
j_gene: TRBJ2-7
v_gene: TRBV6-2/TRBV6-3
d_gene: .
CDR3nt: TGTGCCAGCACTCGGGGAAGCTCCTACGAGCAGTACTTC
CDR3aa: CASTRGSSYEQYF

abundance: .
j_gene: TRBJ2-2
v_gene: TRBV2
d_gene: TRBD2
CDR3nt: TGTGCCAGCAGACTAGCGGCCATTGGGACCGGGGAGCTGTTTTTT
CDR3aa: CASRLAAIGTGELFF

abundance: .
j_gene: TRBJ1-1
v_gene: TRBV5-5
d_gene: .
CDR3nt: TGTGCCAGCAGCCGTGGTGGGAACTCGAACACTGAAGCTTTCTTT
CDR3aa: CASSRGGNSNTEAFF

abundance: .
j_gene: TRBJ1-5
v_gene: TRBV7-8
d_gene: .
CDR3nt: TGTGCCAGCAGCTTACTACCGTGGGAGACAGTCTATAGCAATCAGCCCCAGCATTTT
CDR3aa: CASSLLPWETVYSNQPQHF

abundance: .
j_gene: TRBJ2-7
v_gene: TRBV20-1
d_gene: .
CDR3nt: TGCAGTGCTGATAAGTTCAGGGGAGGGGAGCAGTACTTC
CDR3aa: CSADKFRGGEQYF

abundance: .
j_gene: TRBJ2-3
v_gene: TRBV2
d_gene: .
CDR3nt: TGTGCCAGCACGGTTCCGTTGACAGATACGCAGTATTTT
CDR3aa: CASTVPLTDTQYF

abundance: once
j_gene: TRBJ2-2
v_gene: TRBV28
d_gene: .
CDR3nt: TGTGCCAGCAGTCTTGTGGGCACCGGGGAGCTGTTTTTT
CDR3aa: CASSLVGTGELFF

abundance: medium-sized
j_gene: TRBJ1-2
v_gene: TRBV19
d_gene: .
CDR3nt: TGTGCCAGCACACCCGGGGGACACACCCCGCGGGGCTACACCTTC
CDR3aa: CASTPGGHTPRGYTF

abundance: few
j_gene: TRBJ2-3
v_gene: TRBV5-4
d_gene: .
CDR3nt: TGTGCCAGCAGCGGACAGCTTACAGATACGCAGTATTTT
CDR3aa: CASSGQLTDTQYF

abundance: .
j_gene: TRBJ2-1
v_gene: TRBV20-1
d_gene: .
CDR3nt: TGCAGTGCCGCCGGTTGGGAGGTGGGCGGGCCGAGCTCCTACAATGAGCAGTTCTTC
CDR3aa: CSAAGWEVGGPSSYNEQFF

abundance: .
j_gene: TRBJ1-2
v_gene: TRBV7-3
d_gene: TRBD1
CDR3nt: TGTGCCAGCAGCCCCGACAGGGTGAGCTACACCTTC
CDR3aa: CASSPDRVSYTF

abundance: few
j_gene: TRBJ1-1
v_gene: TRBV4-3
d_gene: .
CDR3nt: TGCGCCAGCAGCCCCATGACCGGGATGAACACTGAAGCTTTCTTT
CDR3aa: CASSPMTGMNTEAFF

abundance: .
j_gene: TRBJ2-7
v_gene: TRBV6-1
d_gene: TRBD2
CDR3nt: TGTGCCAGCAGTCCTGCCTTGCTAGCGGGGGTTACCTACGAGCAGTACTTC
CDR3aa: CASSPALLAGVTYEQYF

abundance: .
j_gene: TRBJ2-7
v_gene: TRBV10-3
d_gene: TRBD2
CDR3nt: TGTGCCATCGCCCCTAGCGGAACCTACGAGCAGTACTTC
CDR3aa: CAIAPSGTYEQYF

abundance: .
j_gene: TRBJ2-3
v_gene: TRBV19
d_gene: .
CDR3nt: TGTGCCAGTAGTATACGGGGTGCAGCAGATACGCAGTATTTT
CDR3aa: CASSIRGAADTQYF

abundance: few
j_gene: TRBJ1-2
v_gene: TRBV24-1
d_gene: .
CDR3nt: TGTGCCACCTGTCGAAAGACAAGGTTCTATGGCTACACCTTC
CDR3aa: CATCRKTRFYGYTF

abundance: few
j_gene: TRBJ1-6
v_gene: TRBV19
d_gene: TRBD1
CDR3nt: TGTGCCAGTAGGGCACAGGGGAATTCTTCACCCCTCCACTTT
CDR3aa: CASRAQGNSSPLHF

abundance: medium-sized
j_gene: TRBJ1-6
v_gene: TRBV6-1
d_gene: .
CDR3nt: TGTGCCAGCAGACAACAGGGCGGGGGTGATTCACCCCTCCACTTT
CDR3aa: CASRQQGGGDSPLHF

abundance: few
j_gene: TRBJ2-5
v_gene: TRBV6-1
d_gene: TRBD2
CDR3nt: TGTGCCAGCAGTGAACGACTAGCGGGAGGGCGGGGAGAGACCCAGTACTTC
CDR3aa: CASSERLAGGRGETQYF

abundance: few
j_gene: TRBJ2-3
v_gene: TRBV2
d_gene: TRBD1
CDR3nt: TGTGCCAGCAGTAAACAACAGGGGGCGCGGGATACGCAGTATTTT
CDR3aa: CASSKQQGARDTQYF

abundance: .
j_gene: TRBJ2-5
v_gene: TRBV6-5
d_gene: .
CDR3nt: TGTGCCAGCAGTTACTCCTTGGGCTATCAGGGGGAGACCCAGTACTTC
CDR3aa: CASSYSLGYQGETQYF